This T cell receptor (beta chain) is from a study of T cells in Graves' hyperthyroidism and ophthalmopathy. Study results and limitations: Blood held most thyroid clonotypes expanded above 0.001 frequency.

Ophthalmopathy patients all had a Clinical Activity Score of at least 3, a NOSPECS grade of at least 4 and disease under 3 months old. Around 9.8 ml fresh peripheral blood yielded the PBMCs. There are many counts of this clonotype. Its target is not known. V was cut by 8 bases and J by 3 bases, with 13 bases left in between. Germline CDR1 and CDR2: MNHNS and SASEGT. The CDR3 has 13 residues. Amplification yielded TCR beta CDR3 regions, with RNA transcripts as the source. Using the HTBI primer set, a first-round RT-PCR was run on the TCR CDR3. A single record per CDR3 protein comes from TCRdb applying MiXCR to the multiplex PCR reads. This sample has fewer than 500,000 distinct CDR3 sequences, with roughly 14% found just once.

Input material: blood. This clonotype originated in a woman in her 30s with Graves' ophthalmopathy. This chain connects TRBV6-1 to TRBJ2-5; D tentatively reads TRBD1 or TRBD2 (6 bases each). This CDR3 reads CASGRTDKETQYF. The CDR3 DNA is TGTGCCAGCGGGAGGACAGATAAAGAGACCCAGTACTTC.